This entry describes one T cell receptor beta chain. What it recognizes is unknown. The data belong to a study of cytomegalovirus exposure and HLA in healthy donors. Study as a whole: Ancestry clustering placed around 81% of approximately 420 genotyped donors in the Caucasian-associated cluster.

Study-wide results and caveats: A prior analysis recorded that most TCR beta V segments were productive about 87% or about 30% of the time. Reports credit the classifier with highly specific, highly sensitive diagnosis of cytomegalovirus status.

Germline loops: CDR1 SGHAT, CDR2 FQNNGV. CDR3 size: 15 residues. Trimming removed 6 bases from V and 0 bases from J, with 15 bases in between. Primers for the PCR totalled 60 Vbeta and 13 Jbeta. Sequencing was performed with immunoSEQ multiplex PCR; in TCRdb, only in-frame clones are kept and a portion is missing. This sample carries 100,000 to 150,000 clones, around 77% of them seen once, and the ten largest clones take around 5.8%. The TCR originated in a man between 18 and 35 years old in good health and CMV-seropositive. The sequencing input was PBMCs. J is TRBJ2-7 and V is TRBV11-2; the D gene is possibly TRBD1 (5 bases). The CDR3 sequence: CASRSMTASSYEQYF. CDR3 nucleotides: TGTGCCAGCAGATCTATGACAGCTAGCTCCTACGAGCAGTACTTC.